This T cell receptor beta chain appears in the sequencing data of a study of T-cell reconstitution after alpha-beta-depleted transplantation in children. Study-wide points: Once a year had passed after transplant, T-cell counts and diversity came mostly from newly produced T cells.

TCRbeta library construction was performed incorporating unique molecular identifiers. TCRdb re-called the PCR reads through MiXCR, storing one row per CDR3 protein. The table shows 250,000 to 300,000 distinct CDR3 sequences, with under 14% occurring only once. V gave up 4 bases and J gave up 9 bases; unmatched junction bases: 16. CDR1 and CDR2 from the germline V gene are SGHRS and YFSETQ. The CDR3 covers 16 residues. This clonotype was recorded at least ten times. Its antigen is not identified. The sequence was obtained from a male patient between 2 and 15 years old who had a stem cell transplant for chronic granulomatous disease, so the T cells may come from the graft donor. The chain carries TRBV5-1 and TRBJ2-1, with TRBD2 matching over 7 bases. Sequenced material: peripheral blood, taken 180 days after TCRalphabeta/CD19-depleted stem cell transplant. The CDR3 protein is CASSKHYTGLLSEQFF. The DNA of the CDR3 is TGCGCCAGCAGCAAACATTACACGGGACTATTGAGTGAGCAGTTCTTC.